These T cell receptor beta chains were read from a single sample in a study of T cells in Graves' hyperthyroidism and ophthalmopathy. TCRdb redid the calling of the multiplex PCR reads with MiXCR, one entry per CDR3 protein. This sample yields 300,000 to 500,000 distinct CDR3 sequences, of which around 15% are seen a single time; 28% belongs to the top ten. The sequenced sample was blood. The receptors shown here come from a man aged 50 or older with Graves' ophthalmopathy. Each CDR3 is given with its conserved first and last residue. A D gene is named only where the DNA matches it firmly. The listing skips clone size in some rows; elsewhere it reads once, few, many or a size class.

v_call	clone_size	j_call	d_call	cdr3_aa	cdr3_nt
TRBV29-1	few	TRBJ1-3	-	CSSLGAGGNTIYF	TGCAGCTCGCTGGGGGCTGGCGGAAACACCATATATTTT
TRBV10-3	few	TRBJ2-7	TRBD1	CATKGWAGQASYEQYF	TGTGCCACCAAAGGGTGGGCGGGACAGGCCTCCTACGAGCAGTACTTC
TRBV9	few	TRBJ2-7	-	CASSASGIEYEQYF	TGTGCCAGCAGCGCTTCCGGGATCGAATACGAGCAGTACTTC
TRBV11-2	many	TRBJ2-1	-	CASSLVSSNEQFF	TGTGCCAGCAGCTTAGTAAGTTCCAATGAGCAGTTCTTC
TRBV2	few	TRBJ2-2	-	CGFRRASGELFF	TGTGGCTTTCGGAGGGCTTCTGGGGAGCTGTTTTTT
TRBV6-1	-	TRBJ1-1	-	CASIAGGLHTEAFF	TGTGCCAGCATCGCGGGAGGTTTGCACACTGAAGCTTTCTTT
TRBV12-3/TRBV12-4	many	TRBJ2-7	TRBD2	CASSPSGRAYEQYF	TGTGCCAGCAGTCCAAGCGGGAGGGCCTACGAGCAGTACTTC
TRBV12-3/TRBV12-4	many	TRBJ2-2	-	CASSLDGSSTGELFF	TGTGCCAGCAGTTTAGACGGGAGCAGCACCGGGGAGCTGTTTTTT
TRBV5-8	many	TRBJ2-3	-	CASSPRTAGTDTQYF	TGTGCCAGCAGCCCGCGGACTGCCGGCACAGATACGCAGTATTTT
TRBV20-1	many	TRBJ2-5	-	CSANDLAASQETQYF	TGCAGTGCAAACGACTTGGCGGCTAGTCAGGAGACCCAGTACTTC
TRBV6-1	-	TRBJ2-4	-	CASSPGGGAPNIQYF	TGTGCCAGCAGTCCTGGGGGGGGGGCCCCGAACATTCAGTACTTC
TRBV6-2/TRBV6-3	-	TRBJ2-3	-	CASSYAIGVDTDTQYF	TGTGCCAGCAGTTACGCCATCGGGGTAGACACAGATACGCAGTATTTT
TRBV12-3/TRBV12-4	-	TRBJ2-2	-	CASSRDLSTGGLFF	TGTGCCAGCAGCCGGGACCTCAGTACCGGGGGGCTGTTTTTT
TRBV6-5	few	TRBJ2-7	TRBD1	CASSYTRNRGSYEQYF	TGTGCCAGCAGTTATACTCGGAACAGGGGGTCCTACGAGCAGTACTTC
TRBV5-1	many	TRBJ1-4	TRBD1	CASSGTGVDEKLFF	TGCGCCAGCAGCGGGACAGGGGTCGATGAAAAACTGTTTTTT
TRBV6-1	many	TRBJ2-1	TRBD2	CASKRLAERNEQFF	TGTGCCAGCAAGAGGCTAGCGGAACGTAATGAGCAGTTCTTC
TRBV19	-	TRBJ2-7	TRBD1	CASGDRDEQYF	TGTGCCAGTGGGGACAGGGACGAGCAGTACTTC
TRBV15	few	TRBJ2-4	TRBD1	CATSSPDRGWNIQYF	TGTGCCACCAGCAGTCCTGACAGGGGGTGGAACATTCAGTACTTC
TRBV11-2	few	TRBJ1-1	-	CASSPKPYGTSSDGAFF	TGTGCCAGCAGCCCAAAACCGTACGGGACTTCCTCTGACGGAGCTTTCTTT
TRBV7-9	many	TRBJ2-1	-	CASSPLGQSSYNEQFF	TGTGCCAGCAGCCCACTGGGACAAAGCTCCTACAATGAGCAGTTCTTC
TRBV6-1	-	TRBJ2-1	-	CASRNRGRQFF	TGTGCCAGCAGGAATCGGGGTCGGCAGTTCTTC
TRBV18	many	TRBJ2-7	-	CASSRNTYEQYF	TGTGCCAGCTCACGGAATACCTACGAGCAGTACTTC
TRBV6-1	many	TRBJ1-2	TRBD1	CASRKTGSEGYTF	TGTGCCAGCAGAAAGACAGGGTCGGAGGGCTACACCTTC
TRBV7-6	many	TRBJ1-6	-	CASSLSHSSYNSPLHF	TGTGCCAGCAGCTTATCACATAGCTCCTATAATTCACCCCTCCACTTT
TRBV6-5	-	TRBJ2-1	TRBD2	CASSYRSGLYNEQFF	TGTGCCAGCAGTTACCGTAGCGGGCTGTACAATGAGCAGTTCTTC
TRBV12-3/TRBV12-4	many	TRBJ1-5	TRBD1	CASRSGTGHQPQHF	TGTGCCAGCAGATCCGGGACAGGGCATCAGCCCCAGCATTTT
TRBV5-1	many	TRBJ1-2	TRBD1	CASSSGQGSAGYTF	TGCGCCAGCAGCTCTGGACAGGGATCGGCAGGCTACACCTTC
TRBV3-1	-	TRBJ2-7	TRBD2	CASSQAQRLAVSYEQYF	TGTGCCAGCAGCCAAGCACAGCGACTAGCGGTCTCCTACGAGCAGTACTTC
TRBV18	many	TRBJ2-1	-	CASSPRASGGSYNEQFF	TGTGCCAGCTCACCACGGGCCAGCGGAGGCTCCTACAATGAGCAGTTCTTC
TRBV29-1	many	TRBJ2-3	-	CSSLGGWNTDTQYF	TGCAGCTCGTTGGGAGGCTGGAACACAGATACGCAGTATTTT
TRBV4-2	-	TRBJ2-7	-	CASSQEGVTYEQYF	TGTGCCAGCAGCCAAGAGGGGGTTACCTACGAGCAGTACTTC
TRBV30	many	TRBJ2-3	TRBD1	CAWSPSLRDRGTDTQYF	TGTGCCTGGAGTCCTAGCCTCCGGGACAGGGGGACAGATACGCAGTATTTT
TRBV20-1	-	TRBJ1-1	TRBD1	CSAGTGGTEAFF	TGCAGTGCCGGGACAGGCGGAACTGAAGCTTTCTTT
TRBV7-9	-	TRBJ2-2	-	CASSLKADRELFF	TGTGCCAGCAGCTTAAAGGCAGACAGGGAGCTGTTTTTT
TRBV20-1	-	TRBJ2-3	-	CSAIQPLATDTQYF	TGCAGTGCTATCCAACCACTCGCCACAGATACGCAGTATTTT
TRBV30	many	TRBJ2-7	TRBD1	CAWRTETGLKQYF	TGTGCCTGGAGGACCGAGACAGGGTTAAAGCAGTACTTC
TRBV9	-	TRBJ2-2	-	CASSVRGNGELFF	TGTGCCAGCAGCGTTCGGGGAAACGGGGAGCTGTTTTTT
TRBV7-9	many	TRBJ1-1	-	CASTTWDPGHTEAFF	TGTGCCAGCACCACCTGGGATCCCGGGCACACTGAAGCTTTCTTT
TRBV3-1	many	TRBJ2-1	-	CASSQDLGAEQFF	TGTGCCAGCAGCCAAGATTTGGGGGCGGAGCAGTTCTTC
TRBV19	-	TRBJ2-3	-	CASSSPGDTDTQYF	TGTGCCAGTAGTAGCCCAGGGGACACAGATACGCAGTATTTT
TRBV10-1	few	TRBJ2-3	-	CASSRRLSSTDTQYF	TGCGCCAGCTCCCGGCGGCTCTCGAGCACAGATACGCAGTATTTT